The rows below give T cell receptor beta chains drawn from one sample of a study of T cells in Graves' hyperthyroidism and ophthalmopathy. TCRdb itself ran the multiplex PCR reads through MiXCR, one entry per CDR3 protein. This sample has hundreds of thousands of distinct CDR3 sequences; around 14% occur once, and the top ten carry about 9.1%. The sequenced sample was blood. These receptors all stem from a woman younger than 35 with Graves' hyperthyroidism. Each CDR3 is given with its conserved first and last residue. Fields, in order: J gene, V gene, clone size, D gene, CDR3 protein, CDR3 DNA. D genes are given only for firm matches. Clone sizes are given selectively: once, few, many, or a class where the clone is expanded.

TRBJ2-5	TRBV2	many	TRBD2	CASSDILLAGPQETQYF	TGTGCCAGCAGTGATATTTTGCTAGCGGGGCCTCAAGAGACCCAGTACTTC
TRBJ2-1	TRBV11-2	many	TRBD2	CASSPRGGKNNEQFF	TGTGCCAGCAGCCCGCGGGGGGGCAAAAACAATGAGCAGTTCTTC
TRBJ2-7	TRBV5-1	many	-	CASSGTDTYEQYF	TGCGCCAGCTCCGGGACCGATACCTACGAGCAGTACTTC
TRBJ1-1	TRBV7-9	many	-	CASSLSRPWGNTEAFF	TGTGCCAGCAGCTTATCACGACCGTGGGGGAACACTGAAGCTTTCTTT
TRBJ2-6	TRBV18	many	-	CASSPDGASGANVLTF	TGTGCCAGCTCACCGGATGGGGCCTCTGGGGCCAACGTCCTGACTTTC
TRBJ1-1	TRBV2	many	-	CASRGPDTEAFF	TGTGCCAGCAGGGGGCCGGACACTGAAGCTTTCTTT
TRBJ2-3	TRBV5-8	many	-	CASSLTATTDTQYF	TGTGCCAGCAGCTTGACAGCAACCACAGATACGCAGTATTTT
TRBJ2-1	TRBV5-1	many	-	CASSLTDVSDNEQFF	TGCGCCAGCAGCTTGACGGACGTGAGCGACAATGAGCAGTTCTTC
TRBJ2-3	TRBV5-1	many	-	CASSLYATEGDTQYF	TGCGCCAGCAGCTTATACGCGACGGAGGGAGATACGCAGTATTTT
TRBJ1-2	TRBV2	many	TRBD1	CASNGQGDYGYTF	TGTGCCAGCAACGGACAGGGGGACTATGGCTACACCTTC
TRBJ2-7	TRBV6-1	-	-	CASGVYEQYF	TGTGCCAGCGGGGTTTACGAGCAGTACTTC
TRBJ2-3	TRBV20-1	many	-	CSATGSTDTQYF	TGCAGTGCTACCGGGTCCACAGATACGCAGTATTTT
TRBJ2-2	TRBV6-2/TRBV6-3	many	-	CASSYWDTGELFF	TGTGCCAGCAGTTACTGGGACACCGGGGAGCTGTTTTTT
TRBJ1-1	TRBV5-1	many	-	CASSLLDLTEAFF	TGCGCCAGCAGCCTCCTTGACCTTACTGAAGCTTTCTTT
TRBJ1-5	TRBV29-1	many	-	CSVASAGNQPQHF	TGCAGCGTTGCGTCGGCAGGGAATCAGCCCCAGCATTTT
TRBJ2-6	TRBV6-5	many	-	CASSYSYATTSGANVLTF	TGTGCCAGCAGTTACTCGTACGCCACAACCTCTGGGGCCAACGTCCTGACTTTC
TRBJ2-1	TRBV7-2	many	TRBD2	CASSRIRRGGAGGLYNEQFF	TGTGCCAGCAGCCGAATTAGACGGGGTGGGGCGGGGGGCCTCTACAATGAGCAGTTCTTC
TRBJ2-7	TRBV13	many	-	CASSLVPGEQYF	TGTGCCAGCAGCTTAGTTCCAGGGGAGCAGTACTTC
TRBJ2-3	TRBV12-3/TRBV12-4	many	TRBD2	CASGTSVLGDTQYF	TGTGCCAGCGGGACTAGCGTGTTGGGAGATACGCAGTATTTT
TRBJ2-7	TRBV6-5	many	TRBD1	CASSYGTGSSYEQYF	TGTGCCAGCAGTTACGGGACAGGGAGCTCCTACGAGCAGTACTTC
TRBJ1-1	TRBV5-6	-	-	CASSLAFGNTEAFF	TGTGCCAGCAGCTTGGCGTTTGGGAACACTGAAGCTTTCTTT
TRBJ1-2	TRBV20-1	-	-	CSAIRGGEFYGYTF	TGCAGTGCCATACGGGGGGGGGAGTTCTATGGCTACACCTTC
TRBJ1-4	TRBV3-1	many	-	CASSQFGVSEKLFF	TGTGCCAGCAGCCAGTTCGGGGTTAGTGAAAAACTGTTTTTT
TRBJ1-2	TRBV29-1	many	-	CSVGLGDYGYTF	TGCAGCGTTGGTTTAGGGGACTATGGCTACACCTTC
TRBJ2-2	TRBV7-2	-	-	CASSRYSSRYTGELFF	TGTGCCAGCAGCCGATACTCCTCGCGGTACACCGGGGAGCTGTTTTTT